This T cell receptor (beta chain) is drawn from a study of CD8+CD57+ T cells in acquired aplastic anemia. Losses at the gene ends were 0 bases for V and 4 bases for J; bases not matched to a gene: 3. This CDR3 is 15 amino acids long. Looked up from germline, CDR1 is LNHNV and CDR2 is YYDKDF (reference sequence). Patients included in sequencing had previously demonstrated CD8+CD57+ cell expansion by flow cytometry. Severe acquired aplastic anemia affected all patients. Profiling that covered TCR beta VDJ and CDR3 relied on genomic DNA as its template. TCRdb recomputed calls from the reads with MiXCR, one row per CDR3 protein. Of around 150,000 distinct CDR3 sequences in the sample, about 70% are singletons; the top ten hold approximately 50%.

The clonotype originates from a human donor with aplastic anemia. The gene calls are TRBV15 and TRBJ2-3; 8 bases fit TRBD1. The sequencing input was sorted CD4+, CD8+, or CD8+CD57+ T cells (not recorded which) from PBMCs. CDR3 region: CATSREGTGADTQYF. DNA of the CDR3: TGTGCCACCAGCAGAGAAGGGACAGGCGCAGATACGCAGTATTTT.